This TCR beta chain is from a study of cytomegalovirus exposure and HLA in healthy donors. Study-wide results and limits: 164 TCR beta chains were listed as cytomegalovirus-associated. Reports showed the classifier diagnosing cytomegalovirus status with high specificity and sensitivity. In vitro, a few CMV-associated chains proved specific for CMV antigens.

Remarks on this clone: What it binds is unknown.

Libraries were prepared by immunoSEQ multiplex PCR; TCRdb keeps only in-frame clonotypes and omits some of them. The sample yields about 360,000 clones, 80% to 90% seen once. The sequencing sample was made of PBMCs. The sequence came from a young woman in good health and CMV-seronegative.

The CDR3 here is CASSEARGAPSTDTQYF. The CDR3 DNA is TGTGCCAGCAGTGAAGCCCGCGGGGCTCCCAGCACAGATACGCAGTATTTT. The chain joins TRBV2 to TRBJ2-3; TRBD2 is a possible D gene (6 bases). This CDR3 spans 17 amino acids. With 0 bases removed from V and 0 bases from J, the gap between germline ends came to 13 bases. Germline V gene sequence: CDR1 SNHLY, CDR2 FYNNEI.